This T cell receptor beta chain is from a study of B cell selection in AIRE deficiency. Regarding this clone: Its antigen is unknown.

Study-level points and caveats: Shorter CDR3s marked shared Treg sequences, biased toward few non-templated insertions. Patient Tconv cells held roughly a third of Treg sequences shared by healthy donors.

Sorting defined conventional CD4 T cells as CD4+CD127+. The germline CDR1 and CDR2 sequences are LNHDA and SQIVND (reference sequence). V lost 6 bases and J 0 bases, leaving 5 bases between the germline ends. The CDR3 sequence is 13 residues long. Clones were read by immunoSEQ multiplex PCR, and TCRdb kept only the in-frame ones, dropping some. The sample contains about 27,000 clones, roughly 96% of which appear only once. The rearrangement links TRBV19 to TRBJ1-4, with no clear D. This TCR came from a human donor in good health. Sequencing input: CD4+CD127+ conventional T cells sorted from PBMCs. The CDR3: CASREATNEKLFF. The CDR3 DNA reads as TGTGCCAGTAGGGAGGCAACTAATGAAAAACTGTTTTTT.